The clone carrying this T cell receptor beta chain was counted only a few times. This sample stems from a study of T-cell reconstitution after alpha-beta-depleted transplantation in children. A library of TCRbeta sequences, prepared with unique molecular identifiers, was generated. Each CDR3 protein gets one entry after TCRdb re-called the PCR reads with MiXCR. The sample gives about 350,000 distinct CDR3 sequences, about 14% of which show up once; 3.5% to 4.5% is in the top ten. The TCR originated in a human donor who donated a stem cell graft to a child with Fanconi anemia. Sample: PBMCs, taken from the stem cell graft.

The CDR3 sequence is CASRRQFTGGTEAFF. CDR3 nucleotides: TGTGCCAGCAGGCGACAATTCACAGGGGGCACTGAAGCTTTCTTT. The rearrangement uses TRBV6-5 and TRBJ1-1; 8 nucleotides match TRBD1. This CDR3 is built from 15 residues. From germline, CDR1 is MNHEY and CDR2 SVGAGI. V shed 6 bases, J shed 4 bases, and the junction held 10 bases outside the gene matches.